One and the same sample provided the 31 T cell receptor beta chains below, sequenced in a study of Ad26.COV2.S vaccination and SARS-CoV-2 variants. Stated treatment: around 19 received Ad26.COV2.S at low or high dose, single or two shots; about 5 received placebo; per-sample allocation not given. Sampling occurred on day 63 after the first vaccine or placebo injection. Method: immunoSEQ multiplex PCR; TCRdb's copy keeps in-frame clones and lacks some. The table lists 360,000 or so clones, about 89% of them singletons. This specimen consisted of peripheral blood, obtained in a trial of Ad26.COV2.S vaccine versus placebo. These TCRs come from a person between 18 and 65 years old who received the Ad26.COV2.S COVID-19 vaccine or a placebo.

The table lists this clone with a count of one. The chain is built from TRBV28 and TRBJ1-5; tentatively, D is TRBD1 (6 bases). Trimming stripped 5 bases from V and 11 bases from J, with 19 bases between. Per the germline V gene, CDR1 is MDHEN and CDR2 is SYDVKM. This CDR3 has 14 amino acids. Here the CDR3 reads CASSPIPGASAQHF. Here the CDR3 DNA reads TGTGCCAGCAGTCCGATCCCGGGGGCCTCCGCCCAGCATTTT.

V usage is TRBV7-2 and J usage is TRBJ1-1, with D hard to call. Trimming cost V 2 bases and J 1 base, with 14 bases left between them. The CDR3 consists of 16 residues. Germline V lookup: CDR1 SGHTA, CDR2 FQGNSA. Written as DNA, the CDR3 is TGTGCCAGCAGCTTAAAAGCTCTAGGTGGGAACACTGAAGCTTTCTTT. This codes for CASSLKALGGNTEAFF.

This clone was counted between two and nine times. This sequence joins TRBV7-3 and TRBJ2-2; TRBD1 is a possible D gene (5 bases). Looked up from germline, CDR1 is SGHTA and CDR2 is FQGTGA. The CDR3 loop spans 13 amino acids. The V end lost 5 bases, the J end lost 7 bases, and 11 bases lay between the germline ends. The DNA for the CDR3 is TGTGCCAGCAGCCCCCTTCAGGGCGGGGAGCTGTTTTTT. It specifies CASSPLQGGELFF.

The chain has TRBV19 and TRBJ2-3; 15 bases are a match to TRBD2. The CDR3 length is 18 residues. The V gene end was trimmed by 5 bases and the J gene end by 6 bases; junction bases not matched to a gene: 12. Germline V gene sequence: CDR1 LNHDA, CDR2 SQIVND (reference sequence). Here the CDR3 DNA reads TGTGCCAGTAGTGGGACTAGCGGGAGGCCCGGGGGCCGTGATACGCAGTATTTT. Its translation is CASSGTSGRPGGRDTQYF.

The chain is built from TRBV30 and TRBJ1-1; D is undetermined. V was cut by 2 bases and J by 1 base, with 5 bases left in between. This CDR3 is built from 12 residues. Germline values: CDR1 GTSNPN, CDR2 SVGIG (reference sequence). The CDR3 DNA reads TGTGCCTGGAGTATAGAGAACACTGAAGCTTTCTTT. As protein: CAWSIENTEAFF.

The CDR3 DNA reads TGCAGTGCTAGTGGCCGGTCTATCGGGTACAATGAGCAGTTCTTC. Its translation: CSASGRSIGYNEQFF. The chain has TRBV20-1 and TRBJ2-1; D remains unclear. Germline CDR1 DFQATT, CDR2 SNEGSKA (reference sequence). Trimming left V 3 bases short and J 4 bases short, with 16 bases between. This CDR3 region has 15 residues.

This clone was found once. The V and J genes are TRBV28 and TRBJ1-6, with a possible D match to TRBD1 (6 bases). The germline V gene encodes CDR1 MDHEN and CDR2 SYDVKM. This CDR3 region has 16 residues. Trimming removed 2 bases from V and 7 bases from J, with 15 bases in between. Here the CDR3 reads CASSLVGTPLNSPLHF. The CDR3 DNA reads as TGTGCCAGCAGTTTAGTAGGGACACCACTGAATTCACCCCTCCACTTT. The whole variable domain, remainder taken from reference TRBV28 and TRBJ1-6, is DVKVTQSSRYLVKRTGEKVFLECVQDMDHENMFWYRQDPGLGLRLIYFSYDVKMKEKGDIPEGYSVSREKKERFSLILESASTNQTSMYLCASSLVGTPLNSPLHFGNGTRLTVT.

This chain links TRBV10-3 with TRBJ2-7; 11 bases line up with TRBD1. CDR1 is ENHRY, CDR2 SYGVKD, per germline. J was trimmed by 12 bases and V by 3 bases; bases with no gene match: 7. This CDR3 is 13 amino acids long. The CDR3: CAISDPRTGGGYF. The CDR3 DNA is TGTGCCATCAGTGACCCGCGGACAGGGGGCGGGTACTTC.

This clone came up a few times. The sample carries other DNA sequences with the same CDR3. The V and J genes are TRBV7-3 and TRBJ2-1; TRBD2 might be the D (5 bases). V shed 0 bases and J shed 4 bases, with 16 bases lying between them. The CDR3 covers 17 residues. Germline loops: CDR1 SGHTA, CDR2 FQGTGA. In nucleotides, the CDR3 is TGTGCCAGCAGCTTAACGTTGGGCGGGCCGATGTACAATGAGCAGTTCTTC. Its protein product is CASSLTLGGPMYNEQFF.

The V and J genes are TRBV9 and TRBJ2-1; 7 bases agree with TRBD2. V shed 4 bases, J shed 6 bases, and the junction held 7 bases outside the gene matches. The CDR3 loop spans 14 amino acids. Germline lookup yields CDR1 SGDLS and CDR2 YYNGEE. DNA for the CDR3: TGTGCCAGCAGCTCCGGACTAGGTTTCAATGAGCAGTTCTTC. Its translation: CASSSGLGFNEQFF.

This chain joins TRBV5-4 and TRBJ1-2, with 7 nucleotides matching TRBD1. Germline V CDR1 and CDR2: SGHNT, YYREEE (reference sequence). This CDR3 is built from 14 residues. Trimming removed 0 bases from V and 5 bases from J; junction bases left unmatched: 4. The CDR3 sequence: CASSLEGARYGYTF. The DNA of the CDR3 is TGTGCCAGCAGCTTGGAGGGGGCGAGGTATGGCTACACCTTC.

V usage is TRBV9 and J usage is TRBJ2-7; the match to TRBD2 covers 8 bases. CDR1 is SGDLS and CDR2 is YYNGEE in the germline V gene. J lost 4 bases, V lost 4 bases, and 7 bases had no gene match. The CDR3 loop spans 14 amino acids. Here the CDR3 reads CASSPRTSGYEQYF. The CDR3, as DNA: TGTGCCAGCAGCCCCCGTACTAGCGGATACGAGCAGTACTTC.

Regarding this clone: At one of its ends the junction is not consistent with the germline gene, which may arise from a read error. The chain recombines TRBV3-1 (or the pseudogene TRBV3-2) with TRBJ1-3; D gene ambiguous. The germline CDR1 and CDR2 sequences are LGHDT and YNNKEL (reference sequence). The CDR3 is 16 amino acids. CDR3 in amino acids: CASSQVPVGYWKHHIF. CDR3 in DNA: TGTGCCAGCAGCCAAGTCCCAGTGGGGTACTGGAAACACCATATATTT.

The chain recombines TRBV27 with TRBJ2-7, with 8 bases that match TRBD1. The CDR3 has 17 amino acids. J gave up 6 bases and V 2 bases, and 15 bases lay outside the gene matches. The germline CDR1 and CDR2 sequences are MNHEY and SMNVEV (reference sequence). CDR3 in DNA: TGTGCCAGCAGTTTAGAGGACAGGGTTCCCCTAACGGGCGAGCAGTACTTC. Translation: CASSLEDRVPLTGEQYF.

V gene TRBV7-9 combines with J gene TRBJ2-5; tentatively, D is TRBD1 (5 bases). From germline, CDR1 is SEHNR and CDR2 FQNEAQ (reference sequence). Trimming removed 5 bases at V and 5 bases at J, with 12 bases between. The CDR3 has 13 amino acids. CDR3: CASSPQGGETQYF. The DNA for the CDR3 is TGTGCCAGCAGCCCTCAGGGTGGGGAGACCCAGTACTTC.

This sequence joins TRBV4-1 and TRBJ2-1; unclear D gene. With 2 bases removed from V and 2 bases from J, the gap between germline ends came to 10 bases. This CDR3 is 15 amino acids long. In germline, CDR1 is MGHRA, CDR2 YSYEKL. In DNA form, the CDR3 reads TGCGCCAGCAGCCAACAGTCCAAAACCTACAATGAGCAGTTCTTC. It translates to CASSQQSKTYNEQFF.

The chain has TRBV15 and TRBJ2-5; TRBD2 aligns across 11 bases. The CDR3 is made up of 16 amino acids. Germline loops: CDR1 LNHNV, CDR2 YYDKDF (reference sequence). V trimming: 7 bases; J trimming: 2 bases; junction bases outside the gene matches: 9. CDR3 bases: TGTGCCACCATGGCTGGGACTAGCGGACTACAAGAGACCCAGTACTTC. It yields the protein CATMAGTSGLQETQYF.

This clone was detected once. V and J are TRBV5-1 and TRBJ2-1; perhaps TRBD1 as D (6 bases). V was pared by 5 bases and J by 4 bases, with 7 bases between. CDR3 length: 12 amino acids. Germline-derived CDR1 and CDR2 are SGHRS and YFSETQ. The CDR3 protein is CASRGQYNEQFF. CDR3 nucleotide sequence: TGCGCCAGCAGGGGACAATACAATGAGCAGTTCTTC.

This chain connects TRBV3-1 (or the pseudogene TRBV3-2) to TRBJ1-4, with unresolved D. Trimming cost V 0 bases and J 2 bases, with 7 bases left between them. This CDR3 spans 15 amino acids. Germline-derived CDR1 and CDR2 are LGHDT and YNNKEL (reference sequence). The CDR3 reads CASSQEGKTNEKLFF. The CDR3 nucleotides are TGTGCCAGCAGCCAAGAGGGGAAGACTAATGAAAAACTGTTTTTT.

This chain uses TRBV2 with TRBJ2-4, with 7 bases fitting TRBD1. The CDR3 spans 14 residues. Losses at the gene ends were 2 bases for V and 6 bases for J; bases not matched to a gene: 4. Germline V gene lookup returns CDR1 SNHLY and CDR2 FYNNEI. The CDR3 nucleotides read TGTGCCAGCAGTGAATTGCAGGGGGTAAACATTCAGTACTTC. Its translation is CASSELQGVNIQYF.

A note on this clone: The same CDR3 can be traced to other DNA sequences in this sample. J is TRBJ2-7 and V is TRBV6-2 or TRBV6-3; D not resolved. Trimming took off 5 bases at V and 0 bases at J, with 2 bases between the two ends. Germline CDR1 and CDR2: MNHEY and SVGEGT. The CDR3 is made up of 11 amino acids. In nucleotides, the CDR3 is TGTGCCAGCAGTCCCTCCTACGAGCAGTACTTC. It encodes CASSPSYEQYF.

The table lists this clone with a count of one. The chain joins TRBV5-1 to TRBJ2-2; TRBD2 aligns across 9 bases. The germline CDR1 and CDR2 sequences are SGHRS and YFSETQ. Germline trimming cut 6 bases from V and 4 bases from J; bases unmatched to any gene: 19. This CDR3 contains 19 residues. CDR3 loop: CASTLWGSGSSASTGELFF. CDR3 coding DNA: TGCGCCAGCACCCTTTGGGGTAGCGGGAGTTCGGCGTCCACCGGGGAGCTGTTTTTT.

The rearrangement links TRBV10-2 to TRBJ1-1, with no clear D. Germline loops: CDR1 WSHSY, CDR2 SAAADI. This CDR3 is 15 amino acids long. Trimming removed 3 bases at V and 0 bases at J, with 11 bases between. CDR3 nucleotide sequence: TGCGCCAGCAGTGACTTTCTTAGCTTGAACACTGAAGCTTTCTTT. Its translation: CASSDFLSLNTEAFF.

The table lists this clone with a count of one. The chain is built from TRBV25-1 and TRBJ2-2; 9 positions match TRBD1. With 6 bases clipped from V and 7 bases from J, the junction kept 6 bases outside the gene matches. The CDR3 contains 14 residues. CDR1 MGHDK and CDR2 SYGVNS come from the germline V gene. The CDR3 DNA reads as TGTGCCAGCAGCGGAGGACAGGGGAGCGGGGAGCTGTTTTTT. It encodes CASSGGQGSGELFF.

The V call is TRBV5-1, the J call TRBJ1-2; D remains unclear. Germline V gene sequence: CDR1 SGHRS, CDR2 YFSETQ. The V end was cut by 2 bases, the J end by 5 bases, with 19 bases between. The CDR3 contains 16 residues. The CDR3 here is CASSLGDGMEWYGYTF. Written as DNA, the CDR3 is TGCGCCAGCAGCTTAGGAGATGGTATGGAGTGGTATGGCTACACCTTC.

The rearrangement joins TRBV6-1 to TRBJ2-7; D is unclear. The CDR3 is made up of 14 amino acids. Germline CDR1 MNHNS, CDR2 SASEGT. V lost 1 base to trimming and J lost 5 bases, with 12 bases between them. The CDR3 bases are TGTGCCAGCAGTGAAGACTCCGGGCGCGACGAGCAGTACTTC. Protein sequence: CASSEDSGRDEQYF.

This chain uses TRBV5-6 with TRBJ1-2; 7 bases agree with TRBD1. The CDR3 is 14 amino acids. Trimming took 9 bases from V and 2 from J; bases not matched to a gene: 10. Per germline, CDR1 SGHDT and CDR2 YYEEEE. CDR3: CAMTRGRSNYGYTF. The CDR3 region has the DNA TGTGCCATGACGAGGGGGCGGTCAAACTATGGCTACACCTTC.

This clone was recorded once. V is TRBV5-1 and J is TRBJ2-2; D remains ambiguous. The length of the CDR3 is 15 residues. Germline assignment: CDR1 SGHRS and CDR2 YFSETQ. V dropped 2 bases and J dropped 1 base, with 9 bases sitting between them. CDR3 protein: CASSFKSGNTGELFF. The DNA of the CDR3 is TGCGCCAGCAGCTTTAAGTCAGGGAACACCGGGGAGCTGTTTTTT.

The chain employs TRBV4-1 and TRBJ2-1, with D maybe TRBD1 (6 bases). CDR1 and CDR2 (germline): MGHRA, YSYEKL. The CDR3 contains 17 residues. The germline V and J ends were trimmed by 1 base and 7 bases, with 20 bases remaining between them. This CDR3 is CASSQGLGRGIRNEQFF. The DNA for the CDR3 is TGCGCCAGCAGCCAAGGGCTGGGCAGGGGCATTCGAAATGAGCAGTTCTTC.

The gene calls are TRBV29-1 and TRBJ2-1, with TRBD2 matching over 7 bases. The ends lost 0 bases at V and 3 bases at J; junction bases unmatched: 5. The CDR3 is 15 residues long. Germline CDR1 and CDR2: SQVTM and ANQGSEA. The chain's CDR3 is CSVEDHLAVYNEQFF. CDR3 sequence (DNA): TGCAGCGTTGAAGATCACCTAGCGGTCTACAATGAGCAGTTCTTC.

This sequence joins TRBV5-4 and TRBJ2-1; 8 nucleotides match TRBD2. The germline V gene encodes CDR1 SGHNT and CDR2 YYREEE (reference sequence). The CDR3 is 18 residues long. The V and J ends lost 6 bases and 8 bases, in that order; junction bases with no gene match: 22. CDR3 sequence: CASNRARGGAGGGDEQFF. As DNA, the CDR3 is TGTGCCAGCAACCGCGCCCGCGGGGGTGCGGGAGGAGGGGATGAGCAGTTCTTC. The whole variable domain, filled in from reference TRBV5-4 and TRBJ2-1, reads ETGVTQSPTHLIKTRGQQVTLRCSSQSGHNTVSWYQQALGQGPQFIFQYYREEENGRGNFPPRFSGLQFPNYSSELNVNALELDDSALYLCASNRARGGAGGGDEQFFGPGTRLTVL.